This T cell receptor beta chain came from a study of blood T cell repertoires in COVID-19. About the research overall: Some COVID-19 samples were acute and others convalescent; all came from the United States, Italy and Spain. T cells, B-cell-depleted T cells, or PBMCs supplied cDNA or gDNA.

Source study methods: Cell counts per sample came from amplifying reference gene primers. TCRdb keeps only in-frame clones here, not all; method: immunoSEQ multiplex PCR. The DNA was the basis for D and trimming; V, J and clone size are from that table. Here the sample spans 200,000 to 250,000 clones, about 91% being singletons. The J segment lost 5 bases and the V segment lost 2 bases, leaving 17 bases of the junction unmatched. The CDR3 length is 17 residues. Germline loops: CDR1 GTSNPN, CDR2 SVGIG (reference sequence). The chain links TRBV30 to TRBJ1-2; 7 bases agree with TRBD1. The sequencing input was peripheral blood. The source is a man between 18 and 29 years old with active or convalescent COVID-19. In DNA form, the CDR3 reads TGTGCCTGGAGTATAGGGGTTGACAGGGTGTTTGGTTATGGCTACACCTTC. Its translation: CAWSIGVDRVFGYGYTF.